This note documents a single T cell receptor beta chain sequence. The target antigen is unknown. This specimen belongs to a study of cytomegalovirus exposure and HLA in healthy donors. Whole-study results and caveats: Cytomegalovirus-associated status was assigned to approximately 160 TCR beta chains.

Measured with immunoSEQ multiplex PCR; TCRdb has only the in-frame clones, and not every one. The table shows over 200,000 clones, with roughly 88% occurring only once. Germline CDR1 reads MNHEY; CDR2 reads SMNVEV (reference sequence). V lost 2 bases and J 2 bases, leaving 7 bases between the germline ends. This CDR3 contains 13 residues. While the first cohort had around 700 subjects, the donors belonged to the separate validation cohort of 100 to 150 subjects. This clonotype was sampled from a woman aged 30 to 39 in good health and CMV-seropositive. The rearrangement uses TRBV27 and TRBJ2-7; D remains ambiguous. The specimen was PBMCs. For the CDR3, the DNA is TGTGCCAGCAGTTTAACAGTAGCCTACGAGCAGTACTTC. Its translation: CASSLTVAYEQYF.